One sample yielded the 23 T cell receptor beta chains listed below, sequenced in a study of blood T cells in healthy people across ages. A second PCR, run for roughly 7 to 12 cycles, used a sample-barcoded 5' primer plus a J-beta primer mix. TCRdb reprocessed the 5' RACE reads with MiXCR, giving one entry per CDR3 protein. The repertoire holds about 620,000 distinct CDR3 sequences, with over 20% as singletons. Sequenced input: blood. The receptor source for this set is a man between 65 and 80 years old in good health.

V and J are TRBV20-1 and TRBJ2-5; 7 bases match TRBD2. TRBJ2-1 matches the DNA end more closely, so the J call is doubtful. From germline, CDR1 is DFQATT and CDR2 SNEGSKA (reference sequence). The CDR3 spans 15 residues. CDR3 region: CSASGGSIAYNEQFF. CDR3 nucleotide sequence: TGCAGTGCTTCTGGCGGGAGTATAGCCTACAATGAGCAGTTCTTC.

To note about this clonotype: At one of its ends the junction is not consistent with the germline gene, which may arise from a read error. The rearrangement joins TRBV12-3 or TRBV12-4 to TRBJ2-2; D may be TRBD1 or TRBD2 (5 bases each). This CDR3 region has 15 residues. DNA of the CDR3: TGTGCCAGCAGTTTTGCTGGGGCATGGACCGGGGAGCTGGTTTTT. It yields the protein CASSFAGAWTGELVF.

The chain carries TRBV25-1 and TRBJ2-5; 14 nucleotides match TRBD2. The CDR3 is made up of 16 amino acids. Germline CDR1 and CDR2: MGHDK and SYGVNS. The V and J ends lost 3 bases and 5 bases, in that order; junction bases with no gene match: 5. CDR3 in amino acids: CASSDPGLAGDETQYF. Here the CDR3 DNA reads TGTGCCAGCAGTGACCCGGGACTAGCGGGAGACGAGACCCAGTACTTC.

This clonotype was found many times. V is TRBV29-1 and J is TRBJ2-7, with 7 bases identical to TRBD2. This CDR3 comprises 18 residues. Germline loops: CDR1 SQVTM, CDR2 ANQGSEA. The V segment lost 0 bases and the J segment 3 bases; nucleotides outside the gene matches: 17. The CDR3 spells CSVEDRAGGLHLGYEQYF. Written as DNA, the CDR3 is TGCAGCGTTGAAGATCGGGCCGGGGGACTACACCTGGGCTACGAGCAGTACTTC.

This clonotype appeared many times. One end of the junction fails to match germline, which may point to a read error. The J gene is TRBJ2-7, the V gene TRBV20-1; D call uncertain. Germline assignment: CDR1 DFQATT and CDR2 SNEGSKA (reference sequence). The CDR3 is 11 amino acids. The CDR3 DNA follows: TGCAGTGCTGGAGAAACCTACGAGCAGTACTTC. Its protein product is CSAGETYEQYF.

In its sample, this clonotype was seen many times. The V call is TRBV27, the J call TRBJ2-1; 7 bases map to TRBD1. With V trimmed by 11 bases and J by 6 bases, 13 bases remained unmatched. Germline assignment: CDR1 MNHEY and CDR2 SMNVEV (reference sequence). This CDR3 comprises 14 residues. The CDR3 reads CASGEGASPNEQFF. The CDR3 DNA reads as TGTGCCTCAGGAGAGGGGGCTAGCCCCAATGAGCAGTTCTTC.

This clonotype was counted many times. CDR3 region: CSVELAGGPYIQYF. Written as DNA, the CDR3 is TGCAGCGTTGAATTGGCGGGAGGGCCATACATTCAGTACTTC. The chain is built from TRBV29-1 and TRBJ2-4; TRBD2 agrees at 9 bases. This CDR3 has 14 residues. Trimming took 2 bases from V and 8 from J; bases not matched to a gene: 7. Germline CDR1 and CDR2: SQVTM and ANQGSEA.

This clonotype was recorded a few times. J is TRBJ2-3 and V is TRBV20-1; 10 nucleotides line up with TRBD1. CDR3 length: 16 amino acids. After removal of 2 bases from V and 4 bases from J, the junction contained 9 bases not matched to a gene. The germline gives CDR1 DFQATT, CDR2 SNEGSKA (reference sequence). DNA for the CDR3: TGCAGTGCTAGAACCCCCGGGACAGGGGCAGCAGATACGCAGTATTTT. As protein: CSARTPGTGAADTQYF.

This clonotype has a handful of counts. The V gene is TRBV20-1, the J gene TRBJ2-5, with D perhaps being TRBD1 or TRBD2 (6 bases each). The CDR3 loop spans 12 amino acids. CDR1 and CDR2 (germline): DFQATT, SNEGSKA (reference sequence). Trimming removed 2 bases at V and 5 bases at J, with 9 bases between. The CDR3 region is CSARRGRETQYF. CDR3 coding DNA: TGCAGTGCTAGACGGGGGCGGGAGACCCAGTACTTC.

V is TRBV5-1 and J is TRBJ1-4; tentative D call: TRBD1 (5 bases). Trimming left V 4 bases short and J 7 bases short, with 17 bases between. The length of the CDR3 is 15 residues. CDR1 and CDR2 (germline): SGHRS, YFSETQ. The DNA for the CDR3 is TGCGCCAGCAGCCCACCGGGACGGGGTGGTGAAAAACTGTTTTTT. Translation: CASSPPGRGGEKLFF.

The rearrangement links TRBV18 to TRBJ1-3; no definite D call. Germline V gives CDR1 KGHSH, CDR2 LQKENI. The CDR3 runs to 16 residues. The ends were cut back, 3 bases at V and 0 bases at J, with 12 bases in the middle. The CDR3 sequence: CASSPGYGYSGNTIYF. CDR3 DNA sequence: TGTGCCAGCTCACCCGGATATGGGTACTCTGGAAACACCATATATTTT.

This chain joins TRBV25-1 and TRBJ2-1, with 13 bases fitting TRBD2. V trimming: 1 base; J trimming: 0 bases; junction bases outside the gene matches: 3. CDR1 MGHDK and CDR2 SYGVNS come from the germline V gene. This CDR3 contains 18 residues. CDR3 loop: CASSESGTSGISYNEQFF. CDR3 coding DNA: TGTGCCAGCAGTGAATCGGGGACTAGCGGGATCTCCTACAATGAGCAGTTCTTC.

The chain employs TRBV5-5 and TRBJ2-7; a possible D gene is TRBD1 (6 bases). CDR1 is SGHKS, CDR2 YYEKEE, per germline (reference sequence). The ends were cut back, 3 bases at V and 5 bases at J, with 12 bases in the middle. The CDR3 totals 13 residues. The CDR3 reads CASSYGNRDEQYF. The CDR3 DNA is TGTGCCAGCAGCTATGGAAACAGGGACGAGCAGTACTTC.

This chain uses TRBV15 with TRBJ2-7; TRBD1 is a possible D gene (6 bases). V was shortened by 5 bases and J by 5 bases, with 19 bases between the two germline ends. This CDR3 spans 15 amino acids. CDR1 LNHNV and CDR2 YYDKDF come from the germline V gene (reference sequence). CDR3 DNA: TGTGCCACCAGCCCTACAGGGTTTAAGGGTAACGAGCAGTACTTC. Translation: CATSPTGFKGNEQYF.

The table lists this clonotype with a few counts. V is TRBV6-2 or TRBV6-3 and J is TRBJ1-2, with D possibly being TRBD1 (6 bases). The V end was cut by 7 bases, the J end by 4 bases, with 16 bases between. The germline V gene has CDR1 MNHEY and CDR2 SVGEGT. The CDR3 is 14 residues long. This chain's CDR3 is CASTPGRGGYGYTF. CDR3 coding DNA: TGTGCCAGCACCCCAGGCAGGGGAGGCTATGGCTACACCTTC.

A few counts support this clonotype. V gene TRBV5-1 combines with J gene TRBJ1-5; 10 bases line up with TRBD1. The CDR3 contains 14 residues. Trimming at V came to 2 bases and at J to 6 bases, leaving 2 bases not matched to a gene. Germline lookup yields CDR1 SGHRS and CDR2 YFSETQ. This CDR3 is CASSLGQGVQPQHF. In DNA, the CDR3 is TGCGCCAGCAGCTTAGGACAGGGGGTTCAGCCCCAGCATTTT.

A few counts support this clonotype. Sequence at one end of the junction differs from germline and may be a read error. The chain uses TRBV5-1 and TRBJ2-3; 8 positions match TRBD2. Germline V CDR1 and CDR2: SGHRS, YFSETQ. The CDR3 spans 15 residues. The CDR3 DNA reads TGTGCCAGCAGCCCGGGGGGACTAGAGACAGATACGCAGTATTTT. Amino acid sequence: CASSPGGLETDTQYF.

The chain joins TRBV6-2 or TRBV6-3 to TRBJ2-3; D call uncertain. Germline lookup yields CDR1 MNHEY and CDR2 SVGEGT. Trimming removed 6 bases at V and 2 bases at J, with 9 bases between. CDR3 length: 13 amino acids. This chain's CDR3 is CASRVDNTDTQYF. The CDR3 nucleotides are TGTGCCAGCAGAGTCGACAACACAGATACGCAGTATTTT.

Ten or more counts support this clonotype. The chain is built from TRBV10-3 and TRBJ2-7; no definite D call. Germline CDR1 ENHRY, CDR2 SYGVKD. V was cut by 2 bases and J by 2 bases, with 4 bases left in between. The CDR3 has 12 amino acids. CDR3 bases: TGTGCCATCAGTGAGGGTCCCTACGAGCAGTACTTC. It encodes CAISEGPYEQYF.

This clonotype turned up a few times. This chain's CDR3 is CASSRGRGPSFTGELFF. The CDR3 region has the DNA TGTGCCAGCAGTCGGGGGAGGGGACCCTCTTTCACCGGGGAGCTGTTTTTT. This chain connects TRBV5-6 to TRBJ2-2; TRBD2 matches 7 bases. There are 17 residues in the CDR3. Trimming cost V 5 bases and J 4 bases; bases outside gene matches: 14. Germline-derived CDR1 and CDR2 are SGHDT and YYEEEE.

This clonotype was counted between two and nine times. The chain carries TRBV4-2 and TRBJ2-2; unclear D gene. V lost 4 bases, J lost 3 bases, and 6 bases lay in between. This CDR3 is built from 13 residues. Germline values: CDR1 LGHNA, CDR2 YNFKEQ. This CDR3 is CASSPTYTGELFF. In DNA form, the CDR3 reads TGTGCCAGCAGCCCCACATACACCGGGGAGCTGTTTTTT.

This rearrangement joins TRBV7-2 to TRBJ2-3, with TRBD2 matching 8 bases. There are 16 residues in the CDR3. With 5 bases clipped from V and 1 base from J, the junction kept 8 bases outside the gene matches. The germline CDR1 and CDR2 sequences are SGHTA and FQGNSA. The CDR3 spells CASSPQGTRGTDTQYF. The CDR3 DNA follows: TGTGCCAGCAGCCCACAAGGGACTAGAGGCACAGATACGCAGTATTTT. Looking up the rest from reference TRBV7-2 and TRBJ2-3 gives the full variable domain: GAGVSQSPSNKVTEKGKDVELRCDPISGHTALYWYRQSLGQGLEFLIYFQGNSAPDKSGLPSDRFSAERTGGSVSTLTIQRTQQEDSAVYLCASSPQGTRGTDTQYFGPGTRLTVL.

On this clonotype: The final CDR3 position lacks the conserved phenylalanine or tryptophan, pointing to a likely read error. The CDR3 loop reads CASSHTGGTSGNNDQFL. The DNA for the CDR3 is TGTGCCAGCAGTCATACCGGAGGGACTAGCGGGAACAATGACCAGTTCCTC. The gene calls are TRBV6-1 and TRBJ2-1, with 13 bases that match TRBD2. Germline values: CDR1 MNHNS, CDR2 SASEGT. The CDR3 is 17 residues long.